The 12 T cell receptor beta chains in this list originate from one sample, sequenced in a study of neurological immune-mediated disorders. One entry per CDR3 protein results from TCRdb running MiXCR on the 5' RACE reads. Counted here are more than 45,000 distinct CDR3 sequences, roughly 3.2% occurring once; the ten biggest clones make up under 4%. The sequenced sample consisted of PBMCs. These receptors all come from a woman aged 30 to 39 with multiple sclerosis.

The CDR3 region has the DNA TGCAGTGCTCGGACTAGCGGGAGAGGGGCGACCCAGTACTTC. Amino acid sequence: CSARTSGRGATQYF. The chain links TRBV20-1 to TRBJ2-5, with 13 bases fitting TRBD2. Trimming took 5 bases from V and 7 from J; bases not matched to a gene: 7. Germline-derived CDR1 and CDR2 are DFQATT and SNEGSKA (reference sequence). There are 14 residues in the CDR3.

At least ten counts were recorded for this clonotype. The chain links TRBV7-2 to TRBJ2-5; a weak D match, TRBD2 (6 bases). The germline V gene has CDR1 SGHTA and CDR2 FQGNSA. The CDR3 sequence is 14 residues long. The V and J ends lost 5 bases and 5 bases respectively, with 15 bases between them. The CDR3 DNA sequence: TGTGCCAGCAGCGAGGACATGGGGAGGGAGACCCAGTACTTC. As protein: CASSEDMGRETQYF.

At least ten counts were recorded for this clonotype. This sequence joins TRBV10-2 and TRBJ2-5; weak D call: TRBD2 (6 bases). CDR3 length: 13 residues. CDR1 is WSHSY and CDR2 is SAAADI in the germline V gene. The V end was cut by 4 bases, the J end by 4 bases, with 10 bases between. CDR3 amino acids: CASSAAGLETQYF. For the CDR3, the DNA is TGCGCCAGCAGTGCAGCGGGTTTAGAGACCCAGTACTTC.

V and J are TRBV12-3 or TRBV12-4 and TRBJ1-1, with D maybe TRBD1 (6 bases). There are 15 residues in the CDR3. V lost 5 bases to trimming and J lost 3 bases, with 16 bases between them. The CDR3 DNA is TGTGCCAGCAGTCTCTACAGGGATCGGGACACTGAAGCTTTCTTT. It specifies CASSLYRDRDTEAFF.

This clonotype was counted many times. The chain recombines TRBV5-1 with TRBJ2-1; D remains ambiguous. The germline V gene has CDR1 SGHRS and CDR2 YFSETQ. V was cut by 0 bases and J by 6 bases, with 10 bases left in between. This CDR3 is built from 14 residues. CDR3 coding DNA: TGCGCCAGCAGCTTGGAACAGACGGCCAATGAGCAGTTCTTC. Translation gives CASSLEQTANEQFF. The whole variable domain, filled in from reference TRBV5-1 and TRBJ2-1, reads KAGVTQTPRYLIKTRGQQVTLSCSPISGHRSVSWYQQTPGQGLQFLFEYFSETQRNKGNFPGRFSGRQFSNSRSEMNVSTLELGDSALYLCASSLEQTANEQFFGPGTRLTVL.

This clonotype came up many times. CDR3 DNA: TGTGCCAGCAGCTTTTGGGGGCAGCCCCAGCATTTT. Translated, it gives CASSFWGQPQHF. The chain is built from TRBV7-4 and TRBJ1-5, with D possibly TRBD1 on 5 matching bases. The CDR3 consists of 12 residues. The germline V and J ends were trimmed by 3 bases and 7 bases, with 7 bases remaining between them. CDR1 is SGHVT, CDR2 SQSDAQ, per germline.

This clonotype was counted ten times or more. The chain joins TRBV15 to TRBJ2-3; D possibly matches TRBD1 or TRBD2 (5 bases each). The germline V gene has CDR1 LNHNV and CDR2 YYDKDF (reference sequence). The CDR3 extends over 16 amino acids. Trimming pared 3 bases from V and 0 bases from J, leaving 13 bases between. CDR3 protein: CATSRGDLASTDTQYF. CDR3 sequence (DNA): TGTGCCACCAGCAGGGGGGACCTAGCAAGCACAGATACGCAGTATTTT.

At least ten counts were recorded for this clonotype. The junction departs from the called germline gene at one end, perhaps through a read error. The chain links TRBV20-1 to TRBJ2-1; 10 bases align to TRBD2. CDR3 length: 13 amino acids. Germline CDR1 DFQATT, CDR2 SNEGSKA (reference sequence). The CDR3 here is CSARLAGATEAIF. As DNA, the CDR3 is TGCAGTGCTAGACTAGCGGGAGCCACTGAGGCGATCTTC.

This clonotype was recorded at least ten times. This chain uses TRBV5-1 with TRBJ2-7, with a possible D match to TRBD1 (5 bases). Germline lookup yields CDR1 SGHRS and CDR2 YFSETQ. The CDR3 is 16 residues long. V lost 0 bases, J lost 3 bases, and 16 bases lay in between. In DNA, the CDR3 is TGCGCCAGCAGCTTGGCTGGGGCAAGGCGAGGCTACGAGCAGTACTTC. This translates into CASSLAGARRGYEQYF.

In its sample, this clonotype was seen a few times. This sequence may be a read error, since a much larger clone differs from it by one base. The rearrangement joins TRBV20-1 to TRBJ1-1; D is ambiguous. Germline V gene data show CDR1 as DFQATT and CDR2 as SNEGSKA (reference sequence). V was clipped by 4 bases and J by 2 bases, with 8 bases between them. The CDR3 is 12 amino acids. Here the CDR3 DNA reads TGCAGTGCTACTAAGATAAACACTGAAGCTTTCTTT. It is translated as CSATKINTEAFF.

This clonotype was seen at least ten times. The CDR3 nucleotides read TGCAGTGCTAGAAAGTCCGGACTACGGCTTAACAATGAGCAGTTCTTC. Encoded protein: CSARKSGLRLNNEQFF. The V and J genes are TRBV20-1 and TRBJ2-1, with a possible D match to TRBD2 (6 bases). The CDR3 contains 16 residues. CDR1 and CDR2 (germline): DFQATT, SNEGSKA (reference sequence). Trimming removed 2 bases at V and 5 bases at J, with 19 bases between.

There are many counts of this clonotype. The chain joins TRBV5-1 to TRBJ1-4; 9 positions agree with TRBD1. The CDR3 runs to 15 residues. V gave up 6 bases and J gave up 3 bases; unmatched junction bases: 6. CDR1 is SGHRS, CDR2 YFSETQ, per germline. The CDR3 bases are TGCGCCAGCAACAGGGGGCTCGGATCTAATGAAAAACTGTTTTTT. Translated: CASNRGLGSNEKLFF. The entire variable domain, with the rest obtained from reference TRBV5-1 and TRBJ1-4, is as follows: KAGVTQTPRYLIKTRGQQVTLSCSPISGHRSVSWYQQTPGQGLQFLFEYFSETQRNKGNFPGRFSGRQFSNSRSEMNVSTLELGDSALYLCASNRGLGSNEKLFFGSGTQLSVL.